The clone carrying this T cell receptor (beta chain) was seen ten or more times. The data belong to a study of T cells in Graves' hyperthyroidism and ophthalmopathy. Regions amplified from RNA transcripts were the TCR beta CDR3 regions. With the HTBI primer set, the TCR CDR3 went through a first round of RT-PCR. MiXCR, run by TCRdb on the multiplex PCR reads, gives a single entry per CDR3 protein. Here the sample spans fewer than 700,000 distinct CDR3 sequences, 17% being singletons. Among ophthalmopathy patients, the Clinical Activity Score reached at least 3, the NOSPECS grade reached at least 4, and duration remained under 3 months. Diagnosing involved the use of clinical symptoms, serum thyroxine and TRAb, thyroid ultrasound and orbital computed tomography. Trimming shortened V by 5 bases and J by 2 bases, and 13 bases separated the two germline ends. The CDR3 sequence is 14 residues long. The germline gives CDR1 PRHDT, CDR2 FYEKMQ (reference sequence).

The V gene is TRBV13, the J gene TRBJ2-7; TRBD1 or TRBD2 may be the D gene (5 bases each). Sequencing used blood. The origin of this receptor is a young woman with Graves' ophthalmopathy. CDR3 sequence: CASSGRDGPYEQYF. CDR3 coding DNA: TGTGCCAGCAGCGGCCGGGACGGACCCTACGAGCAGTACTTC.